The next 29 T cell receptor beta chains were all read from a single sample in a study of shared clonotypes between healthy human individuals. This table comes from immunoSEQ multiplex PCR, and its TCRdb copy is limited to in-frame clones, with some not included. This sample carries about 490,000 clones, 81% of them seen once, and the ten largest clones take about 13%. The specimen was PBMCs. The receptors here all came from a woman between 40 and 50 years old in good health. Some clones in this sample may be carry-over from other donors' samples.

This clone was counted between two and nine times. The chain is built from TRBV18 and TRBJ1-1; D unresolved. CDR1 and CDR2 from the germline V gene are KGHSH and LQKENI. The ends were cut back, 0 bases at V and 6 bases at J, with 11 bases in the middle. The CDR3 consists of 14 residues. The CDR3 loop reads CASSPPISGSEAFF. Written as DNA, the CDR3 is TGTGCCAGCTCACCACCGATATCGGGCTCTGAAGCTTTCTTT.

The chain has TRBV9 and TRBJ2-1; D may be TRBD2 (5 bases). The CDR3 has 14 residues. Germline V lookup: CDR1 SGDLS, CDR2 YYNGEE. Trimming took off 5 bases at V and 5 bases at J, with 14 bases between the two ends. The CDR3 nucleotides read TGTGCCAGCAGTCCTCTCGGGATTAACAATGAGCAGTTCTTC. This gives the protein CASSPLGINNEQFF. Full variable domain (missing parts from reference TRBV9 and TRBJ2-1): DSGVTQTPKHLITATGQRVTLRCSPRSGDLSVYWYQQSLDQGLQFLIQYYNGEERAKGNILERFSAQQFPDLHSELNLSSLELGDSALYFCASSPLGINNEQFFGPGTRLTVL.

This chain joins TRBV19 and TRBJ2-7, with TRBD2 as a possible D gene (5 bases). The V end was cut by 0 bases, the J end by 7 bases, with 10 bases between. This CDR3 has 13 residues. Germline CDR1 is LNHDA and CDR2 is SQIVND (reference sequence). CDR3 bases: TGTGCCAGTAGTATAGATCGAGGGCTGGAGCAGTACTTC. Translated: CASSIDRGLEQYF.

For this clone: Other DNA variants within this sample encode the same CDR3. The chain combines TRBV28 with TRBJ2-3; D unclear. V lost 2 bases and J 4 bases, leaving 4 bases between the germline ends. The CDR3 is made up of 12 amino acids. Germline CDR1 is MDHEN and CDR2 is SYDVKM. The CDR3 is CASSLGSDTQYF. The CDR3 nucleotides are TGTGCCAGCAGTTTAGGTTCAGATACGCAGTATTTT.

This chain uses TRBV5-8 with TRBJ2-7; 7 nucleotides line up with TRBD1. The V and J ends lost 5 bases and 2 bases, in that order; junction bases with no gene match: 7. This CDR3 is built from 14 residues. From germline, CDR1 is SGHTS and CDR2 YDEGEE. CDR3 protein: CASSPGTDTYEQYF. The CDR3 nucleotides are TGTGCCAGCAGTCCCGGGACAGATACCTACGAGCAGTACTTC.

The J gene is TRBJ2-7, the V gene TRBV7-8, with no clear D. V was pared by 1 base and J by 2 bases, with 6 bases between. CDR3 length equals 13 residues. Germline CDR1 and CDR2: SGHVS and FQNEAQ. The CDR3 reads CASSLVAAYEQYF. CDR3 coding DNA: TGTGCCAGCAGCTTAGTAGCCGCCTACGAGCAGTACTTC.

Of note for this clone: A far larger clone is only one base removed, so a read error is likely. This chain connects TRBV30 to TRBJ1-5, with a possible D match to TRBD1 (5 bases). CDR3 length equals 13 residues. Germline CDR1 reads GTSNPN; CDR2 reads SVGIG (reference sequence). CDR3 sequence reads: CAWTRDLNQTQHF. The CDR3 region has the DNA TGTGCCTGGACCCGGGACCTCAATCAGACCCAGCATTTT. Combining the CDR3 with reference TRBV30 and TRBJ1-5 gives the whole variable domain SQTIHQWPATLVQPVGSPLSLECTVEGTSNPNLYWYRQAAGRGLQLLFYSVGIGQISSEVPQNLSASRPQDRQFILSSKKLLLSDSGFYLCAWTRDLNQTQHFGDGTRLSIL.

The J gene is TRBJ2-1, the V gene TRBV5-1; 7 bases are shared with TRBD2. J lost 8 bases, V lost 0 bases, and 8 bases had no gene match. CDR1 and CDR2 (germline): SGHRS, YFSETQ. The CDR3 length is 15 residues. In nucleotides, the CDR3 is TGCGCCAGCAGCTTGGTTAGCGGGTCTAGCGATGAGCAGTTCTTC. Its protein product is CASSLVSGSSDEQFF.

The chain employs TRBV7-3 and TRBJ2-2; D not certain. The V gene's germline CDR1 is SGHTA and CDR2 FQGTGA. This CDR3 spans 14 amino acids. Trimming took off 4 bases at V and 0 bases at J, with 6 bases between the two ends. The CDR3, as DNA: TGTGCCAGCAGCTATTATTCGAACACCGGGGAGCTGTTTTTT. Amino acids: CASSYYSNTGELFF.

On this clone itself: This likely came from a read error, as a far larger clone is one base away. J is TRBJ2-7 and V is TRBV4-2; D gene uncertain. This CDR3 contains 12 residues. The germline V gene encodes CDR1 LGHNA and CDR2 YNFKEQ. CDR3 amino acids: CAGSQDHSEQYF. The CDR3, as DNA: TGTGCCGGCAGCCAAGATCATAGCGAGCAGTACTTC.

The chain employs TRBV9 and TRBJ2-7; 7 bases are shared with TRBD2. Germline trimming cut 4 bases from V and 4 bases from J; bases unmatched to any gene: 5. The CDR3 spans 13 residues. CDR1 SGDLS and CDR2 YYNGEE come from the germline V gene. CDR3 in amino acids: CASSRDYVYEQYF. The CDR3 DNA sequence: TGTGCCAGCAGCCGGGACTACGTATACGAGCAGTACTTC.

The chain joins TRBV10-2 to TRBJ2-7, with D maybe TRBD1 (6 bases). Germline lookup yields CDR1 WSHSY and CDR2 SAAADI. Trimming took 4 bases from V and 2 from J, leaving 12 bases between them. This CDR3 contains 14 residues. The CDR3 protein is CASSVWAGAYEQYF. The CDR3 DNA is TGCGCCAGCAGTGTTTGGGCAGGGGCCTACGAGCAGTACTTC.

This clone showed up many times. The sample has other DNA sequences that encode this CDR3 too. The chain couples TRBV5-3 to TRBJ1-1, with 7 bases fitting TRBD1. TRBV5-3 is treated as an ORF (open reading frame) with a function not yet certain. The CDR3 is 15 residues long. Trimming at V came to 4 bases and at J to 6 bases, leaving 12 bases not matched to a gene. The CDR3 nucleotides read TGTGCCAGAAGCCTATTAGACAGGGCGTGGGCTGAAGCTTTCTTT. It yields the protein CARSLLDRAWAEAFF.

The chain has TRBV2 and TRBJ1-5; D is ambiguous. This CDR3 spans 15 amino acids. Germline CDR1 is SNHLY and CDR2 is FYNNEI. Trimming stripped 3 bases from V and 2 bases from J, with 11 bases between. The DNA of the CDR3 is TGTGCCAGCAGTGACGACCTTGGGGGCAATCAGCCCCAGCATTTT. It translates to CASSDDLGGNQPQHF.

The chain is built from TRBV5-6 and TRBJ2-7, with TRBD1 as a possible D gene (6 bases). V was pared by 4 bases and J by 3 bases, with 14 bases between. This CDR3 is built from 14 residues. Germline CDR1 and CDR2: SGHDT and YYEEEE. DNA of the CDR3: TGTGCCAGCAGCCCGTTGGGGGACAACTACGAGCAGTACTTC. Protein: CASSPLGDNYEQYF.

In regard to this clone: A far larger clone is just one base off, so this is likely a read error. The same CDR3 can be traced to other DNA sequences in this sample. This chain links TRBV4-1 with TRBJ1-4; D is unresolved. Germline-derived CDR1 and CDR2 are MGHRA and YSYEKL. The CDR3 has 16 amino acids. DNA of the CDR3: TGCGCCAGCAGCTCACTGGTCCGGGCAACTAATGAAAAACTGTTGTTT. Protein sequence: CASSSLVRATNEKLLF.

The chain joins TRBV15 to TRBJ2-3, with 10 bases that match TRBD2. Trimming removed 0 bases from V and 7 bases from J; junction bases left unmatched: 4. CDR3 length: 15 amino acids. Germline-derived CDR1 and CDR2 are LNHNV and YYDKDF (reference sequence). This CDR3 is CATSREAGGPNTQYF. Written as DNA, the CDR3 is TGTGCCACCAGCAGAGAAGCGGGAGGGCCGAATACGCAGTATTTT.

The rearrangement uses TRBV7-8 and TRBJ2-2; 8 positions match TRBD2. V shed 5 bases and J 6 bases; nucleotides not matched to a gene: 5. Germline values: CDR1 SGHVS, CDR2 FQNEAQ. The CDR3 loop spans 14 amino acids. CDR3 region: CASSISGSPGELFF. The CDR3 DNA reads as TGTGCCAGCAGCATCAGCGGGAGTCCCGGGGAGCTGTTTTTT.

The gene calls are TRBV5-6 and TRBJ2-7, with unresolved D. Germline V gives CDR1 SGHDT, CDR2 YYEEEE. The germline V and J ends were trimmed by 1 base and 6 bases, with 11 bases remaining between them. The CDR3 extends over 13 amino acids. The CDR3 region has the DNA TGTGCCAGCAGCTTGACTTGGTCCACCGAGCAGTACTTC. Translated, it gives CASSLTWSTEQYF. Variable domain in full (rest from reference TRBV5-6 and TRBJ2-7): DAGVTQSPTHLIKTRGQQVTLRCSPKSGHDTVSWYQQALGQGPQFIFQYYEEEERQRGNFPDRFSGHQFPNYSSELNVNALLLGDSALYLCASSLTWSTEQYFGPGTRLTVT.

This chain connects TRBV11-2 to TRBJ2-3, with 10 bases matching TRBD2. CDR1 and CDR2 (germline): SGHAT, FQNNGV. With V trimmed by 5 bases and J by 4 bases, 6 bases remained unmatched. There are 15 residues in the CDR3. CDR3 region: CASSKGLAWADTQYF. As DNA, the CDR3 is TGTGCCAGCAGCAAGGGACTAGCGTGGGCAGATACGCAGTATTTT.

The gene calls are TRBV30 and TRBJ2-5, with 7 positions matching TRBD1. V gave up 3 bases and J gave up 1 base; unmatched junction bases: 5. Germline V CDR1 and CDR2: GTSNPN, SVGIG (reference sequence). The CDR3 totals 14 residues. CDR3 protein: CAWSRTGAQETQYF. The CDR3 nucleotides read TGTGCCTGGAGCCGGACAGGCGCCCAAGAGACCCAGTACTTC. Based on the CDR3 plus reference TRBV30 and TRBJ2-5, the full variable domain is SQTIHQWPATLVQPVGSPLSLECTVEGTSNPNLYWYRQAAGRGLQLLFYSVGIGQISSEVPQNLSASRPQDRQFILSSKKLLLSDSGFYLCAWSRTGAQETQYFGPGTRLLVL.

Of note for this clone: Other DNA sequences from this sample encode an identical CDR3 as well. The chain has TRBV18 and TRBJ2-5; the match to TRBD1 covers 9 bases. Germline V CDR1 and CDR2: KGHSH, LQKENI. The length of the CDR3 is 14 residues. Losses at the gene ends were 3 bases for V and 4 bases for J; bases not matched to a gene: 3. The DNA for the CDR3 is TGTGCCAGCTCACCGGGACAGGGAGGAGAGACCCAGTACTTC. Amino acids: CASSPGQGGETQYF.

Here the CDR3 DNA reads TGTGCCAGCAGCTCGGGACAGGGGCTAGGTCATGGCTACACCTTC. Amino acid sequence: CASSSGQGLGHGYTF. The gene calls are TRBV7-2 and TRBJ1-2; TRBD1 matches 10 bases. The J segment lost 6 bases and the V segment lost 4 bases, leaving 8 bases of the junction unmatched. The CDR3 runs to 15 residues. Germline lookup yields CDR1 SGHTA and CDR2 FQGNSA.

The table lists this clone with a few counts. This chain links TRBV5-4 with TRBJ2-7, with 10 bases identical to TRBD1. Trimming took 3 bases from V and 2 from J; bases not matched to a gene: 14. Germline V gives CDR1 SGHNT, CDR2 YYREEE (reference sequence). CDR3 length equals 18 residues. The CDR3 DNA reads as TGTGCCAGCAGCTCCCACCGGGACAGGGGTATCGTTACCTACGAGCAGTACTTC. This translates into CASSSHRDRGIVTYEQYF.

This sequence joins TRBV15 and TRBJ2-7; 9 nucleotides agree with TRBD1. Per the germline V gene, CDR1 is LNHNV and CDR2 is YYDKDF (reference sequence). The CDR3 covers 14 residues. V gave up 3 bases and J gave up 5 bases; unmatched junction bases: 5. CDR3 bases: TGTGCCACCAGCAGGCCACAGGGGGCCAACGAGCAGTACTTC. Translation: CATSRPQGANEQYF.

The chain carries TRBV5-6 and TRBJ2-7; D unresolved. There are 13 residues in the CDR3. Germline-derived CDR1 and CDR2 are SGHDT and YYEEEE. V gave up 5 bases and J gave up 0 bases, with 9 bases separating them. CDR3 DNA: TGTGCCAGCAGTCCGAAGACCTCCTACGAGCAGTACTTC. Translation gives CASSPKTSYEQYF. The variable domain in full, completed from reference TRBV5-6 and TRBJ2-7, reads DAGVTQSPTHLIKTRGQQVTLRCSPKSGHDTVSWYQQALGQGPQFIFQYYEEEERQRGNFPDRFSGHQFPNYSSELNVNALLLGDSALYLCASSPKTSYEQYFGPGTRLTVT.

This clone is labeled as medium-sized (0.01 to 0.1%). It is likely a read error, because the conserved phenylalanine at the end of the CDR3 is missing. Because the CDR3's place on the DNA is in doubt, the DNA is left out and the CDR3 is given as listed by TCRdb. This sample also contains other DNA sequences that code for the same CDR3. The chain employs TRBV6-1 and TRBJ1-2. The CDR3 has 12 residues if both end residues are counted. CDR1 and CDR2 from the germline V gene are MNHNS and SASEGT. This CDR3 is CASSEAQRVFLL.

This clone came up a few times. With only one base between it and a far larger clone, this is likely a read error. The gene calls are TRBV30 and TRBJ2-5; the D is unclear. Trimming took off 4 bases at V and 2 bases at J, with 11 bases between the two ends. The CDR3 sequence is 13 residues long. Germline CDR1 GTSNPN, CDR2 SVGIG (reference sequence). CDR3 sequence: CAWNRVPQETQYF. The CDR3 nucleotides read TGTGCCTGGAACAGAGTCCCTCAAGAGACCCAGTACTTC.

The genes are TRBV4-2 and TRBJ2-2, with D perhaps being TRBD1 or TRBD2 (6 bases each). There are 17 residues in the CDR3. Trimming removed 3 bases at V and 5 bases at J, with 19 bases between. Germline CDR1 and CDR2: LGHNA and YNFKEQ. CDR3 nucleotide sequence: TGTGCCAGCAGCCACCCCGGGGGCTTCGGAGAAACCGGGGAGCTGTTTTTT. This gives the protein CASSHPGGFGETGELFF.